The clone carrying this TCR beta chain was seen a handful of times. Its specificity is unknown. Template-switching 5'RACE yielded the TCR cDNA; a universal primer site and UMIs were added in the process. TCRdb independently ran MiXCR on the 5' RACE reads; one entry per CDR3 protein. Of 450,000 to 550,000 distinct CDR3 sequences in the sample, 21% were seen once. These data originate in a study of T cells after yellow fever vaccination. Whole-study findings and limits: Booster sampling recovered most clones from primary vaccination (approximately 96% CD4, approximately 88% CD8). CD4 and CD8 compartments shared a small share of clonotypes.

Trimming left V 3 bases short and J 3 bases short, with 14 bases between. CDR3 size: 16 residues. Germline V gene lookup returns CDR1 KGHSH and CDR2 LQKENI. This chain joins TRBV18 and TRBJ1-4; D is possibly TRBD1 (5 bases). The sequencing used PBMCs, collected approximately 22 days after the first yellow fever vaccination. The clonotype was recovered from a man between 18 and 29 years old who received the YFV17D yellow fever vaccine. CDR3: CASSPRTGLSNEKLFF. DNA of the CDR3: TGTGCCAGCTCACCGCGTACGGGGCTTTCTAATGAAAAACTGTTTTTT.